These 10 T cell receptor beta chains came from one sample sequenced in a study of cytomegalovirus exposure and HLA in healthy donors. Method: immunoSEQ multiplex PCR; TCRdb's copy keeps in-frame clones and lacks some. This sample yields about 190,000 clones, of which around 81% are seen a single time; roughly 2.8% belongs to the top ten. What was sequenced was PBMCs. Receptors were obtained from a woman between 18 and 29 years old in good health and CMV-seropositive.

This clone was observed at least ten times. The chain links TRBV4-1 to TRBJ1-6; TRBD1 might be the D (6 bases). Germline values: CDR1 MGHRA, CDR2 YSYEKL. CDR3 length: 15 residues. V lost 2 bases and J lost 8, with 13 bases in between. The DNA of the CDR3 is TGCGCCAGCAGCCAAAGAGGGGCAGGGGATTCACCCCTCCACTTT. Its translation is CASSQRGAGDSPLHF.

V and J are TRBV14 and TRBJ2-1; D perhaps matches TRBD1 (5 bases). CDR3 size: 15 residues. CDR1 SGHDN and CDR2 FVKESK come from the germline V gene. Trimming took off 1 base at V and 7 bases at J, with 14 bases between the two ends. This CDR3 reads CASSQGVSRVNEQFF. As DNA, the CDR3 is TGTGCCAGCAGCCAAGGGGTTAGCAGGGTGAATGAGCAGTTCTTC.

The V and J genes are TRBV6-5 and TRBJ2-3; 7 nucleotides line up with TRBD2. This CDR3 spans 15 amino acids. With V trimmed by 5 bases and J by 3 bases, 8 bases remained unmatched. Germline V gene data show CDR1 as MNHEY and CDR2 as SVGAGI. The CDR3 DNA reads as TGTGCCAGCAGTACCCCTAGCGGCCCAACAGATACGCAGTATTTT. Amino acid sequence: CASSTPSGPTDTQYF.

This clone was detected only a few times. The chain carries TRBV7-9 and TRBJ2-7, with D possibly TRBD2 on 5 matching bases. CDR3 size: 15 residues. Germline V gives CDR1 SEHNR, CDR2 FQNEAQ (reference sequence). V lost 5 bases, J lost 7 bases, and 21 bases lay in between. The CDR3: CASSPRGKATGEQYF. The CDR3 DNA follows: TGTGCCAGCAGCCCAAGAGGGAAAGCGACGGGGGAGCAGTACTTC.

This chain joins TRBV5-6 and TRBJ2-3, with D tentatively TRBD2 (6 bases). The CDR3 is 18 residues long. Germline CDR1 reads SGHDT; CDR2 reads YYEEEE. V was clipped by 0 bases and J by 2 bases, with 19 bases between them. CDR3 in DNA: TGTGCCAGCAGCTTGGGAGGGTGGCGGGGCCCATTCACAGATACGCAGTATTTT. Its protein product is CASSLGGWRGPFTDTQYF.

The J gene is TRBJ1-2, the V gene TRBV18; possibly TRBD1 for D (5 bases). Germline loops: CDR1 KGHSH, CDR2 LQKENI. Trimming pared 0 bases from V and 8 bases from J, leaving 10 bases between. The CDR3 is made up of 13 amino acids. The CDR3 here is CASSPPSGEGYTF. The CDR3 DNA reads TGTGCCAGCTCACCACCCTCGGGGGAGGGCTACACCTTC.

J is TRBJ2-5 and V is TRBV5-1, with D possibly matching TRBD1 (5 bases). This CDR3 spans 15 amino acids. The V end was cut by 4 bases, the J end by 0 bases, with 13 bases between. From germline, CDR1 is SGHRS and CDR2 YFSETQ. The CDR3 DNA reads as TGCGCCAGCAGCCCGCTTACGGACAACCAAGAGACCCAGTACTTC. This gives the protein CASSPLTDNQETQYF.

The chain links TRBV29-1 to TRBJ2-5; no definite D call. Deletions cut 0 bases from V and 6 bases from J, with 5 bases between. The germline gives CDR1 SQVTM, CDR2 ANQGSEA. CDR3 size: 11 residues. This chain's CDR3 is CSVEDAKTQYF. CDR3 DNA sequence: TGCAGCGTTGAAGATGCTAAGACCCAGTACTTC.

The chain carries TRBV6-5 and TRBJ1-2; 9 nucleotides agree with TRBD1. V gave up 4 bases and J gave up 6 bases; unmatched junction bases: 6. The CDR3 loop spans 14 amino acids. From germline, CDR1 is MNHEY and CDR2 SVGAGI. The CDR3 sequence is CASSSTGGADGYTF. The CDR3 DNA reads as TGTGCCAGCAGTTCTACAGGGGGCGCGGATGGCTACACCTTC.

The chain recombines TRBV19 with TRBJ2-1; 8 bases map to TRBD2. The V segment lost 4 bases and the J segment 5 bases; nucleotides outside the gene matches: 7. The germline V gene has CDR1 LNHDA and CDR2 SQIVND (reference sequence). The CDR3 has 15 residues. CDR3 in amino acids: CASSNSAGGNNEQFF. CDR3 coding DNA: TGTGCCAGTAGTAATTCGGCGGGGGGAAACAATGAGCAGTTCTTC.